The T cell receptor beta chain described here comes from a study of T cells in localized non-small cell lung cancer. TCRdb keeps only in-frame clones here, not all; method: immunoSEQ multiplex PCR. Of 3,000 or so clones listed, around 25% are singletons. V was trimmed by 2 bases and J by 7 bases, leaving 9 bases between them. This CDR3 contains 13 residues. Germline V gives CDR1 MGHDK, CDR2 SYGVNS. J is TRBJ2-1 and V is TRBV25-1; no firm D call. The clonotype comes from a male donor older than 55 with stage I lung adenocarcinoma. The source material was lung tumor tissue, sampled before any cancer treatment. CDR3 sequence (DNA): TGTGCCAGCAGTGAACCTATCCTAAATGAGCAGTTCTTC. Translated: CASSEPILNEQFF.